Sequencing of this TCR beta chain was carried out in a study of blood T cell repertoires in COVID-19. Looking at the study overall: Collection of acute and convalescent COVID-19 samples took place in the United States, Italy and Spain.

Repertoires were generated with immunoSEQ multiplex PCR, while TCRdb's copy carries only in-frame clones and drops some. Counted here are about 250,000 clones, 70% to 90% occurring once; the ten biggest clones make up approximately 1.3%. The CDR3 length is 13 residues. Germline CDR1 is SEHNR and CDR2 is FQNEAQ (reference sequence). Trimming removed 5 bases from V and 6 bases from J; junction bases left unmatched: 5. The gene calls are TRBV7-9 and TRBJ2-3; the match to TRBD2 covers 7 bases. The receptor was derived from a man at least 80 years old with acute or convalescent COVID-19. The specimen was peripheral blood. This CDR3 is CASSPPGGDTQYF. Written as DNA, the CDR3 is TGTGCCAGCAGCCCTCCCGGGGGGGATACGCAGTATTTT.